One sample yielded the 29 T cell receptor beta chains listed below, sequenced in a study of molecular identifiers for immune sequencing clone quantification. TCRdb re-called the PCR reads through MiXCR, storing one row per CDR3 protein. The table has about 54,000 distinct CDR3 sequences, around 27% seen once. Sequenced: naive CD8+ T cells from blood, with Jurkat cell RNA spiked in. Specified subset: FACS-sorted CD8+CD4-CCR7+CD45RA+ naive T cells. The receptors shown here come from a human donor in good health. Some libraries in this study had Jurkat cell RNA spiked in.

As concerns this clonotype: This may be a read error: a much more frequent sequence differs by one nucleotide. The V gene is TRBV25-1, the J gene TRBJ2-5; 7 bases map to TRBD1. Germline CDR1 is MGHDK and CDR2 is SYGVNS. This CDR3 has 13 amino acids. The CDR3 loop is CASSEGQQGTQYF. CDR3 nucleotides: TGTGCCAGCAGTGAGGGACAGCAAGGGACCCAGTACTTC.

This clonotype has at least ten counts. The rearrangement links TRBV14 to TRBJ2-3; D is tentatively TRBD1 or TRBD2 (5 bases each). CDR1 and CDR2 (germline): SGHDN, FVKESK. Trimming took off 4 bases at V and 4 bases at J, with 12 bases between the two ends. The CDR3 consists of 14 residues. This CDR3 reads CASSPFPGPDTQYF. The CDR3 bases are TGTGCCAGCAGCCCTTTCCCGGGGCCAGATACGCAGTATTTT.

This clonotype was detected many times. The J gene is TRBJ2-7, the V gene TRBV27, with TRBD1 matching over 7 bases. CDR1 and CDR2 from the germline V gene are MNHEY and SMNVEV (reference sequence). Unmatched junction bases numbered 5, after V lost 5 bases and J lost 1 base. CDR3 length: 14 amino acids. The chain's CDR3 is CASSLGQASYEQYF. The CDR3 DNA sequence: TGTGCCAGCAGTCTAGGACAGGCTTCCTACGAGCAGTACTTC.

The rearrangement joins TRBV27 to TRBJ2-7; 8 nucleotides match TRBD1. Germline lookup yields CDR1 MNHEY and CDR2 SMNVEV (reference sequence). This CDR3 spans 13 amino acids. V lost 6 bases, J lost 5 bases, and 6 bases stayed unmatched. CDR3 sequence (DNA): TGTGCCAGCAGGGGGACAGGTGGCGACGAGCAGTACTTC. The encoded protein is CASRGTGGDEQYF.

This clonotype was detected only a few times. The gene calls are TRBV4-2 and TRBJ2-7, with D possibly TRBD1 on 6 matching bases. From germline, CDR1 is LGHNA and CDR2 YNFKEQ. Trimming removed 0 bases from V and 2 bases from J, with 8 bases in between. The CDR3 consists of 14 residues. The CDR3 sequence is CASSQDSGAYEQYF. CDR3 DNA sequence: TGTGCCAGCAGCCAAGATTCAGGGGCCTACGAGCAGTACTTC.

This clonotype was seen repeatedly, ten times or more. J is TRBJ2-7 and V is TRBV2, with TRBD1 as a possible D gene (5 bases). V was cut by 5 bases and J by 6 bases, with 26 bases left in between. Germline V gene lookup returns CDR1 SNHLY and CDR2 FYNNEI. This CDR3 is built from 17 residues. The CDR3 reads CASSPRKYDSPTGEQYF. CDR3 nucleotide sequence: TGTGCCAGCAGTCCCCGCAAGTACGACAGCCCGACCGGCGAGCAGTACTTC.

The chain links TRBV29-1 to TRBJ2-1; weak D call: TRBD2 (5 bases). The germline V gene encodes CDR1 SQVTM and CDR2 ANQGSEA. The CDR3 extends over 14 amino acids. The V end lost 0 bases, the J end lost 3 bases, and 9 bases lay between the germline ends. CDR3: CSVEERAYYNEQFF. CDR3 sequence (DNA): TGCAGCGTTGAAGAGAGGGCTTACTACAATGAGCAGTTCTTC.

This clonotype was picked up a small number of times. A read error may be the cause here, since a much bigger clone is one base away. The CDR3 does not end in the conserved phenylalanine or tryptophan, so this is likely a read error. The chain recombines TRBV5-3 with TRBJ1-1, with 9 bases fitting TRBD1. TRBV5-3 is filed as an ORF, its function uncertain. The CDR3 has 15 residues. The V segment lost 8 bases and the J segment 3 bases; nucleotides outside the gene matches: 11. The CDR3 is CASRGGQGLDTEAFL. CDR3 DNA: TGTGCCAGCAGGGGTGGACAGGGGTTGGACACTGAAGCTTTCCTT.

This clonotype has a count of ten or more. This rearrangement joins TRBV2 to TRBJ2-1; TRBD1 or TRBD2 may be the D gene (5 bases each). The CDR3 runs 13 residues. V was pared by 8 bases and J by 5 bases, with 13 bases between. Germline V gene data show CDR1 as SNHLY and CDR2 as FYNNEI. Written as DNA, the CDR3 is TGTGCCAGCGAAGACGGGACGGACAATGAGCAGTTCTTC. Translated: CASEDGTDNEQFF.

Notes on this clonotype: A much larger clone sits a single nucleotide away, making a read error possible. V and J are TRBV12-3 or TRBV12-4 and TRBJ1-3, with D possibly TRBD1 on 6 matching bases. The V end was cut by 7 bases, the J end by 4 bases, with 11 bases between. The CDR3 sequence is 13 residues long. This CDR3 is CASNRDNGNTIYF. CDR3 in DNA: TGTGCCAGCAATCGGGACAACGGAAACACCATATATTTT.

This clonotype was counted between two and nine times. The junction departs from the called germline gene at one end, perhaps through a read error. The chain has TRBV4-1 and TRBJ2-7; tentative D call: TRBD1 (6 bases). Per the germline V gene, CDR1 is MGHRA and CDR2 is YSYEKL. The CDR3 is made up of 15 amino acids. The CDR3 DNA is TGCGCCGGCAGCCAAGGCAGGGGAACTTCCTACGAGCAGTACTTC. It is translated as CAGSQGRGTSYEQYF.

Concerning this clonotype itself: A junction boundary mismatches the germline segment, possibly from a read error. The V call is TRBV6-5, the J call TRBJ1-4; 7 bases align to TRBD1. The CDR3 totals 14 residues. The germline gives CDR1 MNHEY, CDR2 SVGAGI. The CDR3 is CVSSSGTVNEKLFF. The CDR3 nucleotides read TGTGTCAGCAGTTCCGGGACAGTCAATGAAAAACTGTTTTTT.

Note on this clonotype: This may stem from a read error, because a much larger clone lies one nucleotide away. This chain joins TRBV9 and TRBJ1-5; D ambiguous. The CDR3 is made up of 14 amino acids. From germline, CDR1 is SGDLS and CDR2 YYNGEE. CDR3 loop: CTSSVGSFDQPQHF. CDR3 DNA: TGTACCAGCAGCGTAGGCTCCTTCGATCAGCCCCAGCATTTT. Full variable domain (missing parts from reference TRBV9 and TRBJ1-5): DSGVTQTPKHLITATGQRVTLRCSPRSGDLSVYWYQQSLDQGLQFLIQYYNGEERAKGNILERFSAQQFPDLHSELNLSSLELGDSALYFCTSSVGSFDQPQHFGDGTRLSIL.

Regarding this clonotype: With a much larger clone just one base away, this may be a read error. The CDR3 nucleotides are TGCGCCAGCATCTTGGTTCCAGCGGGGGAAGCAGATACGCAGTATTTT. Protein product: CASILVPAGEADTQYF. The rearrangement joins TRBV5-1 to TRBJ2-3, with 8 bases lining up with TRBD2. Germline CDR1 SGHRS, CDR2 YFSETQ. The CDR3 has 16 residues.

This clonotype has ten or more counts. The gene calls are TRBV27 and TRBJ2-7; D is unclear. V lost 3 bases to trimming and J lost 3 bases, with 6 bases between them. Germline V gene lookup returns CDR1 MNHEY and CDR2 SMNVEV (reference sequence). The CDR3 runs 12 residues. The CDR3, as DNA: TGTGCCAGCAGTTTCCCCGGCTACGAGCAGTACTTC. Translated, it gives CASSFPGYEQYF.

Turning to this clonotype: It may be a read error: a sequence one base away is much more abundant. The chain recombines TRBV5-6 with TRBJ2-3; perhaps D is TRBD1 or TRBD2 (5 bases each). Germline V lookup: CDR1 SGHDT, CDR2 YYEEEE. The V end lost 4 bases, the J end lost 2 bases, and 26 bases lay between the germline ends. The CDR3 covers 19 residues. CDR3 DNA: TGTGCCAGCAGCCATCTAGCAGGTGGATCCGGGACGGACACAGATACGCAGTATTTT. Amino acid sequence: CASSHLAGGSGTDTDTQYF.

This clonotype has at least ten counts. The CDR3 here is CSADKDFYEQYF. The CDR3 DNA sequence: TGCAGTGCAGATAAGGACTTCTACGAGCAGTACTTC. This chain connects TRBV20-1 to TRBJ2-7; D might be TRBD2 (5 bases). The CDR3 sequence is 12 residues long. From germline, CDR1 is DFQATT and CDR2 SNEGSKA (reference sequence). Trimming stripped 6 bases from V and 3 bases from J, with 12 bases between.

The CDR3 spells CASSEAHFSNQPQHF. CDR3 DNA sequence: TGTGCCAGCAGTGAAGCACACTTTAGCAATCAGCCCCAGCATTTT. The chain employs TRBV2 and TRBJ1-5; D remains ambiguous. The CDR3 is 15 amino acids. Germline lookup yields CDR1 SNHLY and CDR2 FYNNEI. Trimming took off 0 bases at V and 0 bases at J, with 6 bases between the two ends. The entire variable domain, with the rest obtained from reference TRBV2 and TRBJ1-5, is as follows: EPEVTQTPSHQVTQMGQEVILRCVPISNHLYFYWYRQILGQKVEFLVSFYNNEISEKSEIFDDQFSVERPDGSNFTLKIRSTKLEDSAMYFCASSEAHFSNQPQHFGDGTRLSIL.

This clonotype was picked up many times. The chain has TRBV5-6 and TRBJ2-1; D possibly uses TRBD1 or TRBD2 (5 bases each). CDR1 SGHDT and CDR2 YYEEEE come from the germline V gene. Trimming removed 6 bases at V and 8 bases at J, with 15 bases between. The length of the CDR3 is 13 residues. Written as DNA, the CDR3 is TGTGCCAGCACCCCTTGGGGGTTCGATGAGCAGTTCTTC. Translating gives CASTPWGFDEQFF.

In regard to this clonotype: A much larger clone differs by one base, so this may be a read error. The chain recombines TRBV27 with TRBJ2-3; D remains unclear. The CDR3 has 15 residues. Germline V lookup: CDR1 MNHEY, CDR2 SMNVEV (reference sequence). Trimming left V 8 bases short and J 4 bases short, with 19 bases between. The CDR3 DNA is TGTGCCAGCCGCATACCCGGGTCCCGCTCAGATACGCAGTATTTT. Residues: CASRIPGSRSDTQYF.

Ten or more counts support this clonotype. The chain recombines TRBV7-2 with TRBJ1-6; D perhaps matches TRBD1 (5 bases). Germline V lookup: CDR1 SGHTA, CDR2 FQGNSA. The CDR3 contains 16 residues. V shed 7 bases and J shed 0 bases, with 13 bases lying between them. The CDR3 protein is CASNGRASSYNSPLHF. For the CDR3, the DNA is TGTGCCAGCAACGGCAGGGCGAGCTCCTATAATTCACCCCTCCACTTT.

The table lists this clonotype with a few counts. V gene TRBV7-8 combines with J gene TRBJ2-1; no firm D call. Trimming left V 2 bases short and J 1 base short, with 0 bases between. The CDR3 covers 12 residues. Per the germline V gene, CDR1 is SGHVS and CDR2 is FQNEAQ. In nucleotides, the CDR3 is TGTGCCAGCAGCTTATCCTACAATGAGCAGTTCTTC. Translating gives CASSLSYNEQFF.

This clonotype was counted ten times or more. The genes are TRBV2 and TRBJ2-2; no clear D. The germline V and J ends were trimmed by 1 base and 6 bases, with 6 bases remaining between them. The germline gives CDR1 SNHLY, CDR2 FYNNEI. CDR3 size: 13 residues. The chain's CDR3 is CASSEGAPGELFF. CDR3 in DNA: TGTGCCAGCAGTGAAGGAGCGCCCGGGGAGCTGTTTTTT.

This clonotype was picked up many times. The chain recombines TRBV2 with TRBJ2-3, with TRBD1 identical over 11 bases. Germline trimming cut 1 base from V and 3 bases from J; bases unmatched to any gene: 6. The CDR3 contains 17 residues. From germline, CDR1 is SNHLY and CDR2 FYNNEI. In DNA, the CDR3 is TGTGCCAGCAGTGAAGTGGTTGGGACAGGGGGAACAGATACGCAGTATTTT. Its translation: CASSEVVGTGGTDTQYF.

The sample holds many counts of this clonotype. The chain couples TRBV28 to TRBJ2-3, with unresolved D. The germline V gene has CDR1 MDHEN and CDR2 SYDVKM. The CDR3 is 14 amino acids. V was shortened by 6 bases and J by 2 bases, with 12 bases between the two germline ends. CDR3 loop: CASSLRQFTDTQYF. The CDR3 DNA sequence: TGTGCCAGCAGCCTGCGACAATTCACAGATACGCAGTATTTT.

Of note for this clonotype: A read error is possible here, since a much larger clone lies one base away. V is TRBV20-1 and J is TRBJ2-3; 15 bases align to TRBD2. With V trimmed by 6 bases and J by 3 bases, 4 bases remained unmatched. Germline assignment: CDR1 DFQATT and CDR2 SNEGSKA (reference sequence). The CDR3 is 15 amino acids. This CDR3 is CSAMGLAGGTDTQYF. Here the CDR3 DNA reads TGCAGTGCCATGGGACTAGCGGGGGGTACAGATACGCAGTATTTT.

With regard to this clonotype: This clone may be a read error of a much larger clone one base away. The V and J genes are TRBV7-2 and TRBJ2-7, with 8 bases identical to TRBD2. CDR1 is SGHTA and CDR2 is FQGNSA in the germline V gene. Trimming at V came to 6 bases and at J to 1 base, leaving 8 bases not matched to a gene. The CDR3 spans 15 residues. Here the CDR3 DNA reads TGTACCAGCAGTCATCCGGGGACTAGGTCCTACGAGCAGTACTTC. It translates to CTSSHPGTRSYEQYF.

This clonotype was seen repeatedly, ten times or more. The chain recombines TRBV27 with TRBJ1-5, with D unclear. Germline values: CDR1 MNHEY, CDR2 SMNVEV (reference sequence). The CDR3 is made up of 13 amino acids. The germline V and J ends were trimmed by 1 base and 7 bases, with 8 bases remaining between them. The DNA for the CDR3 is TGTGCCAGCAGTTTATTGGGAGGGCAGCCCCAGCATTTT. The encoded protein is CASSLLGGQPQHF.

This clonotype was found many times. This chain joins TRBV29-1 and TRBJ2-2; 8 nucleotides align to TRBD1. The CDR3 covers 15 residues. The germline V gene encodes CDR1 SQVTM and CDR2 ANQGSEA. J was trimmed by 5 bases and V by 6 bases; bases with no gene match: 11. The CDR3 DNA sequence: TGCAGCGTGGTCACCGGGACAGGCTTTACCGGGGAGCTGTTTTTT. It encodes CSVVTGTGFTGELFF.